Here is one T cell receptor (beta chain) with its context. These data originate in a study of blood T cell repertoires in COVID-19. Study information: Italy, Spain and the United States were the sources of the convalescent and acute COVID-19 samples. Sample material is recorded as cDNA or gDNA derived from T cells, B-cell-depleted T cells, or PBMCs.

The CDR3 extends over 15 amino acids. Germline CDR1 MNHEY, CDR2 SVGAGI. Trimming removed 2 bases from V and 2 bases from J; junction bases left unmatched: 5. As originally analysed: Cell counts per sample came from amplifying reference gene primers. The table came from immunoSEQ multiplex PCR; TCRdb's copy has only in-frame clones and leaves some out. From that table come the V and J calls and clone size; the DNA was used to work out D and trimming. The sample lists about 160,000 clones; about 74% were seen once. Specimen: peripheral blood. The receptor's source is a man aged 60-69 years with acute or convalescent COVID-19. V and J are TRBV6-5 and TRBJ1-1; 7 bases are shared with TRBD1. The CDR3 DNA reads as TGTGCCAGCAGTTACGGGGACAGACTTAACACTGAAGCTTTCTTT. Translating it yields CASSYGDRLNTEAFF.